These 7 T cell receptor beta chains share one sample of origin, sequenced in a study of a mutant IDH1 vaccine in newly diagnosed glioma. Their recognized antigens are unknown. The table came from immunoSEQ multiplex PCR; TCRdb's copy has only in-frame clones and leaves some out. The table has roughly 28,000 clones, approximately 80% seen once. Regarding time point: week 23, last vaccination. Each dose of the vaccine consisted of 300 ug of mutant IDH1 20-mer peptide, with topical imiquimod. This specimen consisted of PBMCs, obtained from a glioma patient whose treatment included an IDH1 peptide vaccine. The receptor source for this set is a young woman with glioma.

The chain links TRBV19 to TRBJ1-5; weak D call: TRBD1 (6 bases). The germline V gene encodes CDR1 LNHDA and CDR2 SQIVND (reference sequence). V was shortened by 9 bases and J by 0 bases, with 15 bases between the two germline ends. The CDR3 sequence is 15 residues long. The chain's CDR3 is CASEAGQTSNQPQHF. The CDR3 region has the DNA TGTGCCAGCGAAGCGGGACAAACTAGCAATCAGCCCCAGCATTTT.

J is TRBJ1-5 and V is TRBV27; D gene unclear. From germline, CDR1 is MNHEY and CDR2 SMNVEV (reference sequence). V gave up 2 bases and J gave up 6 bases, with 11 bases separating them. The CDR3 runs 14 residues. As DNA, the CDR3 is TGTGCCAGCAGTTTACTCCTGCCTGGTCAGCCCCAGCATTTT. This translates into CASSLLLPGQPQHF.

In its sample, this clone was seen a few times. The J gene is TRBJ2-7, the V gene TRBV6-1, with 7 nucleotides matching TRBD2. The V gene's germline CDR1 is MNHNS and CDR2 SASEGT. The length of the CDR3 is 16 residues. Trimming cost V 2 bases and J 2 bases; bases outside gene matches: 9. The CDR3 nucleotides are TGTGCCAGCAGTGAATTCTCTCTAGCGGCGACCTACGAGCAGTACTTC. This codes for CASSEFSLAATYEQYF.

V is TRBV6-6 and J is TRBJ2-7; D is unresolved. CDR3 length equals 13 residues. Germline assignment: CDR1 MNHNY and CDR2 SVGAGI (reference sequence). Between the trimmed V and J ends, which lost 11 bases and 5 bases, there was a span of 19 bases. CDR3 sequence (DNA): TGTGCCGCAACAATCGGTCCGTTCGACGAGCAGTACTTC. This encodes CAATIGPFDEQYF.

The chain joins TRBV27 to TRBJ2-7, with TRBD1 identical over 10 bases. Germline values: CDR1 MNHEY, CDR2 SMNVEV (reference sequence). There are 15 residues in the CDR3. Losses at the gene ends were 5 bases for V and 2 bases for J; bases not matched to a gene: 6. The CDR3 is CASSPGTGATYEQYF. CDR3 in DNA: TGTGCCAGCAGTCCAGGGACAGGGGCTACCTACGAGCAGTACTTC.

The chain links TRBV9 to TRBJ1-2; 8 positions agree with TRBD1. The CDR3 runs 14 residues. In germline, CDR1 is SGDLS, CDR2 YYNGEE. The J segment lost 0 bases and the V segment lost 10 bases, leaving 8 bases of the junction unmatched. CDR3 sequence: CASDRDGANYGYTF. The CDR3 DNA sequence: TGTGCCTCGGACAGGGATGGTGCTAACTATGGCTACACCTTC. Complete variable domain (other parts from reference TRBV9 and TRBJ1-2): DSGVTQTPKHLITATGQRVTLRCSPRSGDLSVYWYQQSLDQGLQFLIQYYNGEERAKGNILERFSAQQFPDLHSELNLSSLELGDSALYFCASDRDGANYGYTFGSGTRLTVV.

The chain employs TRBV6-1 and TRBJ1-1; 11 bases are shared with TRBD1. Germline V gene data show CDR1 as MNHNS and CDR2 as SASEGT. With V trimmed by 4 bases and J by 3 bases, 10 bases remained unmatched. This CDR3 comprises 17 residues. DNA of the CDR3: TGTGCCAGCAGTGGGGACAGGGGGAGGGTCGTGGACACTGAAGCTTTCTTT. This sequence encodes CASSGDRGRVVDTEAFF.